This T cell receptor beta chain was sequenced in a study of blood T cells in healthy people across ages. It was with a sample-barcoded 5' primer and a J-beta primer mix that a second PCR of about 6 to 12 cycles was run. TCRdb itself ran the 5' RACE reads through MiXCR, one entry per CDR3 protein. The table includes 1,800,000 or so distinct CDR3 sequences, 35% to 50% detected once. Findings and limits, study-wide: Diversity figures based on one million T cells were deemed too low. Per-million-T-cell TCR beta diversity fell roughly linearly with age.

In its sample, this clonotype was seen a few times. Antigen specificity is unknown. Trimming removed 0 bases at V and 6 bases at J, with 14 bases between. The CDR3 loop spans 15 amino acids. CDR1 is KGHSH and CDR2 is LQKENI in the germline V gene. The chain is built from TRBV18 and TRBJ1-2, with D perhaps matching TRBD1 (5 bases). Sequencing input: blood. The origin of this receptor is a human donor in good health. The CDR3 DNA is TGTGCCAGCTCACCACCCCAGGGCCTGAAGGATGGCTACACCTTC. Translation gives CASSPPQGLKDGYTF.